Listed here are 28 T cell receptor beta chains from one sample, sequenced in a study of blood T cell repertoires in COVID-19. TCRdb's table, derived via immunoSEQ multiplex PCR, lists solely in-frame clones and lacks some. The sample has around 52,000 clones; approximately 89% are singletons. What was sequenced was peripheral blood. These TCRs come from an elderly woman with acute or convalescent COVID-19.

The chain uses TRBV4-1 and TRBJ2-2; TRBD1 agrees at 9 bases. Trimming removed 0 bases from V and 7 bases from J; junction bases left unmatched: 6. The CDR3 sequence is 16 residues long. Germline lookup yields CDR1 MGHRA and CDR2 YSYEKL. This chain's CDR3 is CASSQEGDRVNGELFF. Here the CDR3 DNA reads TGCGCCAGCAGCCAAGAAGGGGACAGGGTCAACGGGGAGCTGTTTTTT.

The chain links TRBV3-1 (or the pseudogene TRBV3-2) to TRBJ2-5, with 11 bases aligning to TRBD2. This CDR3 region has 15 residues. CDR1 LGHDT and CDR2 YNNKEL come from the germline V gene (reference sequence). With V trimmed by 2 bases and J by 5 bases, 4 bases remained unmatched. CDR3 residues: CASSQRLAGFETQYF. CDR3 DNA sequence: TGTGCCAGCAGCCAAAGACTAGCGGGGTTCGAGACCCAGTACTTC.

This clone was detected only a few times. The chain recombines TRBV7-9 with TRBJ2-5; 11 nucleotides align to TRBD2. From germline, CDR1 is SEHNR and CDR2 FQNEAQ (reference sequence). The CDR3 loop spans 16 amino acids. V trimming: 0 bases; J trimming: 3 bases; junction bases outside the gene matches: 3. DNA for the CDR3: TGTGCCAGCAGCTTAGCGTTGACTAGCGGGGAAGAGACCCAGTACTTC. This encodes CASSLALTSGEETQYF.

The chain uses TRBV28 and TRBJ2-3, with TRBD2 identical over 7 bases. V shed 4 bases and J 4 bases; nucleotides not matched to a gene: 5. CDR1 and CDR2 (germline): MDHEN, SYDVKM. The CDR3 is made up of 14 amino acids. DNA of the CDR3: TGTGCCAGCAGTTGGACTAGTCTCCCAGATACGCAGTATTTT. Residues: CASSWTSLPDTQYF.

The chain carries TRBV10-2 and TRBJ1-4; D is unclear. V was shortened by 7 bases and J by 5 bases, with 11 bases between the two germline ends. The CDR3 runs to 13 residues. In germline, CDR1 is WSHSY, CDR2 SAAADI. This CDR3 is CASKIRSNEKLFF. The CDR3 region has the DNA TGCGCCAGCAAAATCAGATCGAATGAAAAACTGTTTTTT.

This chain uses TRBV5-8 with TRBJ1-1; perhaps TRBD1 as D (6 bases). From germline, CDR1 is SGHTS and CDR2 YDEGEE. This CDR3 is built from 13 residues. The V end lost 1 base, the J end lost 5 bases, and 9 bases lay between the germline ends. The CDR3 region has the DNA TGTGCCAGCAGCTTGTCAGGGGCGACTGAAGCTTTCTTT. Amino acid sequence: CASSLSGATEAFF.

The chain recombines TRBV7-2 with TRBJ2-1, with D possibly matching TRBD2 (7 bases). The CDR3 spans 17 residues. V lost 2 bases and J 2 bases, leaving 16 bases between the germline ends. CDR1 is SGHTA and CDR2 is FQGNSA in the germline V gene. CDR3 sequence (DNA): TGTGCCAGCAGCTTAAGGGGGGGCGGGGGCCCCTACAATGAGCAGTTCTTC. Its translation is CASSLRGGGGPYNEQFF.

The chain couples TRBV10-3 to TRBJ1-5; D ambiguous. V was shortened by 10 bases and J by 7 bases, with 14 bases between the two germline ends. The CDR3 spans 12 residues. CDR1 and CDR2 from the germline V gene are ENHRY and SYGVKD. CDR3 sequence: CATSRPQQPQHF. CDR3 coding DNA: TGTGCCACCAGCAGGCCCCAACAGCCCCAGCATTTT.

This sequence joins TRBV15 and TRBJ2-2; a weak D match, TRBD1 (5 bases). V was clipped by 4 bases and J by 6 bases, with 9 bases between them. The CDR3 has 13 residues. Germline V lookup: CDR1 LNHNV, CDR2 YYDKDF (reference sequence). CDR3 nucleotides: TGTGCCACCAGCATATCAGGGCCCGGGGAGCTGTTTTTT. As protein: CATSISGPGELFF.

CDR3 loop: CASSSGTASTDTQYF. As DNA, the CDR3 is TGTGCCAGCAGTTCCGGGACAGCTAGCACAGATACGCAGTATTTT. V is TRBV6-4 and J is TRBJ2-3, with 7 bases aligning to TRBD1. Germline V CDR1 and CDR2: MRHNA, SNTAGT. J gave up 0 bases and V 5 bases, and 5 bases lay outside the gene matches. The CDR3 is 15 residues long.

This chain joins TRBV7-9 and TRBJ2-1; 8 bases line up with TRBD2. The trim removed 7 bases at V and 2 bases at J, leaving 7 bases unmatched. Germline-derived CDR1 and CDR2 are SEHNR and FQNEAQ (reference sequence). The CDR3 length is 15 residues. In nucleotides, the CDR3 is TGTGCCAGCACATCGGGGGGGCATACCTACAATGAGCAGTTCTTC. It specifies CASTSGGHTYNEQFF.

The chain has TRBV24-1 and TRBJ2-1; 9 positions agree with TRBD1. CDR1 and CDR2 from the germline V gene are KGHDR and SFDVKD. V lost 4 bases and J lost 5; bases outside the gene matches: 5. The CDR3 is 15 amino acids. Here the CDR3 reads CATSDPGQGNNEQFF. The CDR3 nucleotides read TGTGCCACCAGTGACCCGGGACAGGGAAACAATGAGCAGTTCTTC.

The chain carries TRBV2 and TRBJ1-3; 9 nucleotides line up with TRBD1. The V gene's germline CDR1 is SNHLY and CDR2 FYNNEI. This CDR3 is 14 amino acids long. V dropped 3 bases and J dropped 8; count of bases not matched to a gene: 5. CDR3 sequence (DNA): TGTGCCAGCAGTGACCCGGGACAGGGAGACACCATATATTTT. This encodes CASSDPGQGDTIYF.

The chain joins TRBV3-1 (or the pseudogene TRBV3-2) to TRBJ2-2; 9 bases align to TRBD2. This CDR3 is built from 15 residues. CDR1 and CDR2 (germline): LGHDT, YNNKEL (reference sequence). After removal of 4 bases from V and 4 bases from J, the junction contained 4 bases not matched to a gene. The CDR3 nucleotides are TGTGCCAGCAGCCGGACTAGCGTCCTCACCGGGGAGCTGTTTTTT. It is translated as CASSRTSVLTGELFF.

The chain uses TRBV5-1 and TRBJ1-6; 7 nucleotides line up with TRBD1. V gave up 2 bases and J gave up 7 bases; unmatched junction bases: 3. This CDR3 has 14 amino acids. Germline CDR1 SGHRS, CDR2 YFSETQ. CDR3 sequence (DNA): TGCGCCAGCAGCTTAGGACAGGTGAATTCACCCCTCCACTTT. This encodes CASSLGQVNSPLHF.

The rearrangement links TRBV3-1 (or the pseudogene TRBV3-2) to TRBJ1-4; the D gene is possibly TRBD1 (6 bases). Germline loops: CDR1 LGHDT, CDR2 YNNKEL (reference sequence). Between the trimmed V and J ends, which lost 3 bases and 8 bases, there was a span of 13 bases. The CDR3 sequence is 14 residues long. The CDR3 DNA reads TGTGCCAGCAGCCAGGGGGGGGGCGGAGAAAAACTGTTTTTT. Amino acids: CASSQGGGGEKLFF.

For the CDR3, the DNA is TGTGCCAGCAGCCCGGACAGGTTGTATGGCTACACCTTC. Its translation is CASSPDRLYGYTF. The chain is built from TRBV11-2 and TRBJ1-2, with 7 nucleotides matching TRBD1. J was trimmed by 5 bases and V by 5 bases; bases with no gene match: 5. The V gene's germline CDR1 is SGHAT and CDR2 FQNNGV. The CDR3 extends over 13 amino acids.

This clone occurred once. At one of its ends the junction is not consistent with the germline gene, which may arise from a read error. CDR3 residues: CASSPLLIAAPHF. CDR3 in DNA: TGTGCCAGCAGCCCGCTATTAATAGCGGCGCCTCACTTC. The rearrangement uses TRBV5-8 and TRBJ1-2; D ambiguous. The CDR3 has 13 amino acids. The germline gives CDR1 SGHTS, CDR2 YDEGEE. Together with reference TRBV5-8 and TRBJ1-2, the CDR3 gives the full variable domain: EAGVTQSPTHLIKTRGQQATLRCSPISGHTSVYWYQQALGLGLQFLLWYDEGEERNRGNFPPRFSGRQFPNYSSELNVNALELEDSALYLCASSPLLIAAPHFGSGTRLTVV.

The rearrangement links TRBV5-1 to TRBJ2-3; TRBD1 is a possible D gene (6 bases). This CDR3 comprises 14 residues. Germline-derived CDR1 and CDR2 are SGHRS and YFSETQ. V was clipped by 4 bases and J by 3 bases, with 12 bases between them. The CDR3 region is CASSPTRGTDTQYF. In DNA form, the CDR3 reads TGCGCCAGCAGCCCAACAAGGGGGACAGATACGCAGTATTTT.

The chain combines TRBV14 with TRBJ1-5; TRBD1 might be the D (6 bases). The germline CDR1 and CDR2 sequences are SGHDN and FVKESK. Trimming left V 4 bases short and J 0 bases short, with 10 bases between. This CDR3 region has 15 residues. The CDR3 here is CASSPRTDSNQPQHF. CDR3 DNA sequence: TGTGCCAGCAGCCCCAGGACAGATAGCAATCAGCCCCAGCATTTT.

This clone showed up just once. The V call is TRBV28, the J call TRBJ2-5, with TRBD1 as a possible D gene (5 bases). The CDR3 is 14 residues long. Germline V gene lookup returns CDR1 MDHEN and CDR2 SYDVKM. The ends were cut back, 2 bases at V and 2 bases at J, with 9 bases in the middle. CDR3 bases: TGTGCCAGCAGTTTACGTGACAGACAAGAGACCCAGTACTTC. Translating gives CASSLRDRQETQYF. Full variable domain (remainder filled in from reference TRBV28 and TRBJ2-5): DVKVTQSSRYLVKRTGEKVFLECVQDMDHENMFWYRQDPGLGLRLIYFSYDVKMKEKGDIPEGYSVSREKKERFSLILESASTNQTSMYLCASSLRDRQETQYFGPGTRLLVL.

This chain links TRBV7-9 with TRBJ2-1; 8 nucleotides match TRBD1. Germline V gene data show CDR1 as SEHNR and CDR2 as FQNEAQ (reference sequence). V lost 5 bases, J lost 10 bases, and 13 bases stayed unmatched. The CDR3 is 15 residues long. The CDR3, as DNA: TGTGCCAGCAGCACACCACCTGGGACAGGTGAGGAGCAGTTCTTC. Protein product: CASSTPPGTGEEQFF.

This chain joins TRBV28 and TRBJ2-2; 10 nucleotides align to TRBD1. The ends lost 3 bases at V and 4 bases at J; junction bases unmatched: 2. The CDR3 totals 15 residues. The germline V gene has CDR1 MDHEN and CDR2 SYDVKM. CDR3 nucleotides: TGTGCCAGCAGTTTTAGGACAGGGGGCACCGGGGAGCTGTTTTTT. Its translation is CASSFRTGGTGELFF. The complete variable domain, with remaining parts taken from reference TRBV28 and TRBJ2-2, reads DVKVTQSSRYLVKRTGEKVFLECVQDMDHENMFWYRQDPGLGLRLIYFSYDVKMKEKGDIPEGYSVSREKKERFSLILESASTNQTSMYLCASSFRTGGTGELFFGEGSRLTVL.

The chain uses TRBV28 and TRBJ1-1; tentatively, D is TRBD1 (5 bases). The CDR3 length is 14 residues. Trimming stripped 2 bases from V and 4 bases from J, with 11 bases between. From germline, CDR1 is MDHEN and CDR2 SYDVKM. DNA of the CDR3: TGTGCCAGCAGTTTAATCAGGGATAGCACTGAAGCTTTCTTT. Translated: CASSLIRDSTEAFF.

CDR3 amino acids: CASSSRAGGSVQPQHF. The CDR3 DNA is TGTGCCAGCAGCTCCCGGGCGGGGGGTTCAGTGCAGCCCCAGCATTTT. This sequence joins TRBV7-2 and TRBJ1-5; D is perhaps TRBD1 (5 bases). Germline V gene lookup returns CDR1 SGHTA and CDR2 FQGNSA. The length of the CDR3 is 16 residues. The V end lost 4 bases, the J end lost 7 bases, and 20 bases lay between the germline ends.

CDR3 protein: CASTPGLAGARETQYF. In nucleotides, the CDR3 is TGTGCCAGTACCCCGGGACTAGCGGGGGCCCGGGAGACCCAGTACTTC. This sequence joins TRBV19 and TRBJ2-5, with 14 positions matching TRBD2. The junction had 9 bases not matched to a gene; V was cut back by 7 bases and J by 5 bases. This CDR3 is built from 16 residues. Germline loops: CDR1 LNHDA, CDR2 SQIVND (reference sequence).

As for this clone: The junction differs from germline at one of its ends, possibly a read error. This CDR3 is also generated by other DNA sequences in the sample. The genes are TRBV14 and TRBJ1-5, with 7 bases that match TRBD1. In germline, CDR1 is SGHDN, CDR2 FVKESK. The CDR3 is 18 amino acids. The CDR3 DNA is TGTGCTAGCAGCCAGAAAACAGGGGCCCGTGGCAGCAATCAGCCCCAGCATTTT. This translates into CASSQKTGARGSNQPQHF. Full variable domain (remainder filled in from reference TRBV14 and TRBJ1-5): EAGVTQFPSHSVIEKGQTVTLRCDPISGHDNLYWYRRVMGKEIKFLLHFVKESKQDESGMPNNRFLAERTGGTYSTLKVQPAELEDSGVYFCASSQKTGARGSNQPQHFGDGTRLSIL.

The rearrangement joins TRBV6-5 to TRBJ2-3; 13 bases agree with TRBD2. Germline CDR1 is MNHEY and CDR2 is SVGAGI. This CDR3 region has 15 residues. V was clipped by 6 bases and J by 5 bases; unmatched bases: 5. Here the CDR3 reads CASSLTSGGRDTQYF. CDR3 DNA sequence: TGTGCCAGCAGCTTGACTAGCGGGGGGCGAGATACGCAGTATTTT.